This TCR beta chain was captured in a study of T cells in Graves' hyperthyroidism and ophthalmopathy. Findings and limits, study-wide: Among thyroid clonotypes expanded above 0.001, most also appeared in blood.

Between the trimmed V and J ends, which lost 0 bases and 5 bases, there was a span of 11 bases. CDR1 and CDR2 (germline): DFQATT, SNEGSKA (reference sequence). This CDR3 contains 13 residues. The source material, RNA transcripts, was used to amplify TCR beta CDR3 regions. An initial round of RT-PCR targeting the TCR CDR3 relied on the HTBI primer set. TCRdb reprocessed the multiplex PCR reads with MiXCR, giving one entry per CDR3 protein. Of approximately 870,000 distinct CDR3 sequences in the sample, around 39% were seen once. This clonotype has at least ten counts. Its cognate antigen is unknown. Patients aged 18 to 65 had newly diagnosed hyperthyroidism lasting under 2 months. This sample holds PBMCs from about 9.3 ml fresh peripheral blood.

The sample consisted of blood. This rearrangement joins TRBV20-1 to TRBJ2-7, with a weak D call TRBD2 (5 bases). The source is a man aged 18 to 30 with Graves' hyperthyroidism. The DNA of the CDR3 is TGCAGTGCTAGAGAGGGGAGTCGAGACGAGCAGTACTTC. Its translation is CSAREGSRDEQYF.